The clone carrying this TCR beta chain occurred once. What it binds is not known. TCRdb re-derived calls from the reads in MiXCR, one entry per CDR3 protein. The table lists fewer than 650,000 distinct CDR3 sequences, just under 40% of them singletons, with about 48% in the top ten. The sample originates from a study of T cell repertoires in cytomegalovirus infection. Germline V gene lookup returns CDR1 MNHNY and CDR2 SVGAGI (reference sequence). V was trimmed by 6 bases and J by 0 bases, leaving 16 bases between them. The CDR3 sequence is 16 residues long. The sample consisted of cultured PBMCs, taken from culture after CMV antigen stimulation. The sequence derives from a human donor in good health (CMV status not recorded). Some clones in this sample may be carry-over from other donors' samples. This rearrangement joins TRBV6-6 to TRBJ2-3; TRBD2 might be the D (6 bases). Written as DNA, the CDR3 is TGTGCCAGCAGAGATCTAGCGCGGGGTAGCACAGATACGCAGTATTTT. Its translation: CASRDLARGSTDTQYF.